Below, 19 T cell receptor beta chains from the same sample are listed, as sequenced in a study of T-cell memory formation after mild COVID-19. In TCRdb, the 5' RACE reads were re-called with MiXCR into one record per CDR3 protein. The repertoire holds more than 400,000 distinct CDR3 sequences, with 18% as singletons. Sequencing used PBMCs or a T cell subset sorted from them (not recorded which). The receptors originated from an adult woman who had mild COVID-19 (a few samples of this study predate the infection). Cell type and time point are not known.

The gene calls are TRBV9 and TRBJ2-7, with D tentatively TRBD2 (5 bases). Germline values: CDR1 SGDLS, CDR2 YYNGEE. With 4 bases removed from V and 2 bases from J, the gap between germline ends came to 16 bases. The CDR3 runs 15 residues. CDR3 sequence: CASSPQGAAAYEQYF. Written as DNA, the CDR3 is TGTGCCAGCAGCCCCCAAGGAGCAGCGGCCTACGAGCAGTACTTC.

This clonotype came up a few times. V usage is TRBV2 and J usage is TRBJ1-6; 9 nucleotides align to TRBD1. The CDR3 contains 13 residues. J lost 8 bases, V lost 8 bases, and 4 bases had no gene match. Germline V CDR1 and CDR2: SNHLY, FYNNEI. The CDR3 loop reads CASQQGADSPLHF. The CDR3 nucleotides read TGTGCCAGCCAACAGGGGGCCGATTCACCCCTCCACTTT.

The chain joins TRBV12-3 or TRBV12-4 to TRBJ1-5; D possibly corresponds to TRBD1 (5 bases). Deletions cut 5 bases from V and 0 bases from J, with 17 bases between. This CDR3 region has 17 residues. CDR3: CASSRDTQGYSNQPQHF. The DNA for the CDR3 is TGTGCCAGCAGTCGGGATACTCAGGGATATAGCAATCAGCCCCAGCATTTT.

This clonotype has just a few counts. The chain has TRBV12-3 or TRBV12-4 and TRBJ2-1; the match to TRBD2 covers 10 bases. The trim removed 6 bases at V and 6 bases at J, leaving 8 bases unmatched. The CDR3 is made up of 15 amino acids. CDR3 nucleotides: TGTGCCAGCAGCTCCAGGCTAGCGGGAGTCAATGAGCAGTTCTTC. Protein product: CASSSRLAGVNEQFF.

This clonotype was counted between two and nine times. The chain is built from TRBV2 and TRBJ1-1, with TRBD1 as a possible D gene (5 bases). From germline, CDR1 is SNHLY and CDR2 FYNNEI. The V gene lost 4 bases and the J gene lost 1 base, with 25 bases spanning the gap. This CDR3 is built from 19 residues. The CDR3 DNA reads as TGTGCCAGCAGTGGCCCGCAACGGGACTTCGAAGGTTGGAACACTGAAGCTTTCTTT. It encodes CASSGPQRDFEGWNTEAFF.

The V and J genes are TRBV7-9 and TRBJ2-2, with D tentatively TRBD1 (6 bases). Trimming removed 5 bases at V and 4 bases at J, with 11 bases between. The CDR3 runs 14 residues. Looked up from germline, CDR1 is SEHNR and CDR2 is FQNEAQ (reference sequence). The CDR3 loop is CASSVQGVTGELFF. In DNA, the CDR3 is TGTGCCAGCAGCGTACAGGGAGTCACCGGGGAGCTGTTTTTT. Filled out from reference TRBV7-9 and TRBJ2-2, the complete variable domain reads DTGVSQNPRHKITKRGQNVTFRCDPISEHNRLYWYRQTLGQGPEFLTYFQNEAQLEKSRLLSDRFSAERPKGSFSTLEIQRTEQGDSAMYLCASSVQGVTGELFFGEGSRLTVL.

This clonotype was seen ten or more times. This chain connects TRBV5-1 to TRBJ2-1; 7 nucleotides agree with TRBD2. The CDR3 consists of 13 residues. The junction had 8 bases not matched to a gene; V was cut back by 4 bases and J by 10 bases. In germline, CDR1 is SGHRS, CDR2 YFSETQ. The CDR3: CASSPGLVEEQFF. CDR3 DNA: TGCGCCAGCAGCCCTGGACTAGTCGAGGAGCAGTTCTTC. The full variable domain, with the rest looked up from reference TRBV5-1 and TRBJ2-1, is KAGVTQTPRYLIKTRGQQVTLSCSPISGHRSVSWYQQTPGQGLQFLFEYFSETQRNKGNFPGRFSGRQFSNSRSEMNVSTLELGDSALYLCASSPGLVEEQFFGPGTRLTVL.

The chain links TRBV11-1 to TRBJ2-7; D is possibly TRBD1 or TRBD2 (6 bases each). Trimming left V 8 bases short and J 10 bases short, with 21 bases between. The CDR3 covers 13 residues. Germline assignment: CDR1 SGHAT and CDR2 FQDESV (reference sequence). CDR3 sequence reads: CASSTRGATEQYF. The CDR3 region has the DNA TGTGCCAGCTCCACAAGGGGGGCGACTGAACAGTACTTC.

This clonotype was seen repeatedly, ten times or more. The rearrangement links TRBV5-1 to TRBJ1-2; a possible D gene is TRBD1 (5 bases). V was pared by 1 base and J by 6 bases, with 13 bases between. The CDR3 sequence is 14 residues long. Germline V CDR1 and CDR2: SGHRS, YFSETQ. CDR3 DNA: TGCGCCAGCAGCTTGAGTGGGACCAACGATGGCTACACCTTC. Translating gives CASSLSGTNDGYTF.

This clonotype was seen a handful of times. The V call is TRBV5-1, the J call TRBJ2-1, with 12 positions matching TRBD2. The CDR3 contains 15 residues. The junction had 8 bases not matched to a gene; V was cut back by 4 bases and J by 9 bases. CDR1 is SGHRS and CDR2 is YFSETQ in the germline V gene. CDR3 in DNA: TGCGCCAGCAGCCCTCCGACTAGCGGGAGTGGTGAGCAGTTCTTC. Its protein product is CASSPPTSGSGEQFF.

This clonotype was seen many times. The J gene is TRBJ1-2, the V gene TRBV5-1; perhaps TRBD1 as D (6 bases). The CDR3 covers 14 residues. Germline lookup yields CDR1 SGHRS and CDR2 YFSETQ. Trimming shortened V by 1 base and J by 4 bases, and 11 bases separated the two germline ends. For the CDR3, the DNA is TGCGCCAGCAGCTTGACGACAGGCAGCTATGGCTACACCTTC. Amino acid sequence: CASSLTTGSYGYTF.

The chain is built from TRBV15 and TRBJ2-7; no clear D. Deletions cut 0 bases from V and 7 bases from J, with 7 bases between. Germline CDR1 reads LNHNV; CDR2 reads YYDKDF (reference sequence). CDR3 length: 12 residues. CDR3 in amino acids: CATSRDLQEQYF. The CDR3 nucleotides read TGTGCCACCAGCAGAGATCTCCAAGAGCAGTACTTC.

This clonotype was observed many times. This chain joins TRBV5-1 and TRBJ2-5; D gene uncertain. Trimming pared 3 bases from V and 2 bases from J, leaving 8 bases between. Looked up from germline, CDR1 is SGHRS and CDR2 is YFSETQ. The CDR3 has 13 amino acids. CDR3 in amino acids: CASSSRRQETQYF. The CDR3 bases are TGCGCCAGCAGCTCCCGGAGACAAGAGACCCAGTACTTC.

There are a few counts of this clonotype. J is TRBJ1-1 and V is TRBV10-3; D remains ambiguous. The germline CDR1 and CDR2 sequences are ENHRY and SYGVKD. Trimming pared 9 bases from V and 5 bases from J, leaving 16 bases between. The CDR3 covers 13 residues. CDR3 loop: CAIEQDLRTEAFF. The CDR3 DNA reads TGTGCCATAGAACAAGATCTCAGGACTGAAGCTTTCTTT.

The chain employs TRBV29-1 and TRBJ2-1; D is unresolved. The CDR3 has 15 amino acids. From germline, CDR1 is SQVTM and CDR2 ANQGSEA. Trimming removed 1 base at V and 6 bases at J, with 16 bases between. The CDR3 region is CSVEGSPNPRNEQFF. DNA for the CDR3: TGCAGCGTTGAAGGCAGCCCAAACCCGCGCAATGAGCAGTTCTTC.

This chain connects TRBV14 to TRBJ2-1; 10 positions match TRBD1. Trimming removed 2 bases from V and 3 bases from J; junction bases left unmatched: 7. The CDR3 spans 17 residues. Germline-derived CDR1 and CDR2 are SGHDN and FVKESK. CDR3 bases: TGTGCCAGCAGCCAAAACACCGGGACAGGGGTCTACAATGAGCAGTTCTTC. Residues: CASSQNTGTGVYNEQFF.

In this sample, this clonotype turned up a few times. This chain uses TRBV5-1 with TRBJ2-7; 10 nucleotides match TRBD2. The germline V gene encodes CDR1 SGHRS and CDR2 YFSETQ. The trim removed 0 bases at V and 3 bases at J, leaving 3 bases unmatched. CDR3 length equals 15 residues. This CDR3 reads CASSLAASGSYEQYF. The CDR3 DNA follows: TGCGCCAGCAGCTTGGCGGCTAGCGGGAGCTACGAGCAGTACTTC.

V is TRBV10-3 and J is TRBJ2-3, with 8 bases matching TRBD2. The J segment lost 0 bases and the V segment lost 10 bases, leaving 9 bases of the junction unmatched. The CDR3 covers 15 residues. Germline V gene data show CDR1 as ENHRY and CDR2 as SYGVKD. The CDR3 region has the DNA TGTGCCACATCCCAGGGACTAGTAAGCACAGATACGCAGTATTTT. It encodes CATSQGLVSTDTQYF.

This clonotype was found a few times. This chain connects TRBV5-1 to TRBJ2-1; TRBD2 matches at 16 bases. V dropped 4 bases and J dropped 2; count of bases not matched to a gene: 12. The CDR3 runs 20 residues. The germline V gene has CDR1 SGHRS and CDR2 YFSETQ. The CDR3 loop is CASSPGLAGGLLPPYNEQFF. In nucleotides, the CDR3 is TGCGCCAGCAGCCCGGGACTAGCGGGGGGGCTTCTACCCCCCTACAATGAGCAGTTCTTC.